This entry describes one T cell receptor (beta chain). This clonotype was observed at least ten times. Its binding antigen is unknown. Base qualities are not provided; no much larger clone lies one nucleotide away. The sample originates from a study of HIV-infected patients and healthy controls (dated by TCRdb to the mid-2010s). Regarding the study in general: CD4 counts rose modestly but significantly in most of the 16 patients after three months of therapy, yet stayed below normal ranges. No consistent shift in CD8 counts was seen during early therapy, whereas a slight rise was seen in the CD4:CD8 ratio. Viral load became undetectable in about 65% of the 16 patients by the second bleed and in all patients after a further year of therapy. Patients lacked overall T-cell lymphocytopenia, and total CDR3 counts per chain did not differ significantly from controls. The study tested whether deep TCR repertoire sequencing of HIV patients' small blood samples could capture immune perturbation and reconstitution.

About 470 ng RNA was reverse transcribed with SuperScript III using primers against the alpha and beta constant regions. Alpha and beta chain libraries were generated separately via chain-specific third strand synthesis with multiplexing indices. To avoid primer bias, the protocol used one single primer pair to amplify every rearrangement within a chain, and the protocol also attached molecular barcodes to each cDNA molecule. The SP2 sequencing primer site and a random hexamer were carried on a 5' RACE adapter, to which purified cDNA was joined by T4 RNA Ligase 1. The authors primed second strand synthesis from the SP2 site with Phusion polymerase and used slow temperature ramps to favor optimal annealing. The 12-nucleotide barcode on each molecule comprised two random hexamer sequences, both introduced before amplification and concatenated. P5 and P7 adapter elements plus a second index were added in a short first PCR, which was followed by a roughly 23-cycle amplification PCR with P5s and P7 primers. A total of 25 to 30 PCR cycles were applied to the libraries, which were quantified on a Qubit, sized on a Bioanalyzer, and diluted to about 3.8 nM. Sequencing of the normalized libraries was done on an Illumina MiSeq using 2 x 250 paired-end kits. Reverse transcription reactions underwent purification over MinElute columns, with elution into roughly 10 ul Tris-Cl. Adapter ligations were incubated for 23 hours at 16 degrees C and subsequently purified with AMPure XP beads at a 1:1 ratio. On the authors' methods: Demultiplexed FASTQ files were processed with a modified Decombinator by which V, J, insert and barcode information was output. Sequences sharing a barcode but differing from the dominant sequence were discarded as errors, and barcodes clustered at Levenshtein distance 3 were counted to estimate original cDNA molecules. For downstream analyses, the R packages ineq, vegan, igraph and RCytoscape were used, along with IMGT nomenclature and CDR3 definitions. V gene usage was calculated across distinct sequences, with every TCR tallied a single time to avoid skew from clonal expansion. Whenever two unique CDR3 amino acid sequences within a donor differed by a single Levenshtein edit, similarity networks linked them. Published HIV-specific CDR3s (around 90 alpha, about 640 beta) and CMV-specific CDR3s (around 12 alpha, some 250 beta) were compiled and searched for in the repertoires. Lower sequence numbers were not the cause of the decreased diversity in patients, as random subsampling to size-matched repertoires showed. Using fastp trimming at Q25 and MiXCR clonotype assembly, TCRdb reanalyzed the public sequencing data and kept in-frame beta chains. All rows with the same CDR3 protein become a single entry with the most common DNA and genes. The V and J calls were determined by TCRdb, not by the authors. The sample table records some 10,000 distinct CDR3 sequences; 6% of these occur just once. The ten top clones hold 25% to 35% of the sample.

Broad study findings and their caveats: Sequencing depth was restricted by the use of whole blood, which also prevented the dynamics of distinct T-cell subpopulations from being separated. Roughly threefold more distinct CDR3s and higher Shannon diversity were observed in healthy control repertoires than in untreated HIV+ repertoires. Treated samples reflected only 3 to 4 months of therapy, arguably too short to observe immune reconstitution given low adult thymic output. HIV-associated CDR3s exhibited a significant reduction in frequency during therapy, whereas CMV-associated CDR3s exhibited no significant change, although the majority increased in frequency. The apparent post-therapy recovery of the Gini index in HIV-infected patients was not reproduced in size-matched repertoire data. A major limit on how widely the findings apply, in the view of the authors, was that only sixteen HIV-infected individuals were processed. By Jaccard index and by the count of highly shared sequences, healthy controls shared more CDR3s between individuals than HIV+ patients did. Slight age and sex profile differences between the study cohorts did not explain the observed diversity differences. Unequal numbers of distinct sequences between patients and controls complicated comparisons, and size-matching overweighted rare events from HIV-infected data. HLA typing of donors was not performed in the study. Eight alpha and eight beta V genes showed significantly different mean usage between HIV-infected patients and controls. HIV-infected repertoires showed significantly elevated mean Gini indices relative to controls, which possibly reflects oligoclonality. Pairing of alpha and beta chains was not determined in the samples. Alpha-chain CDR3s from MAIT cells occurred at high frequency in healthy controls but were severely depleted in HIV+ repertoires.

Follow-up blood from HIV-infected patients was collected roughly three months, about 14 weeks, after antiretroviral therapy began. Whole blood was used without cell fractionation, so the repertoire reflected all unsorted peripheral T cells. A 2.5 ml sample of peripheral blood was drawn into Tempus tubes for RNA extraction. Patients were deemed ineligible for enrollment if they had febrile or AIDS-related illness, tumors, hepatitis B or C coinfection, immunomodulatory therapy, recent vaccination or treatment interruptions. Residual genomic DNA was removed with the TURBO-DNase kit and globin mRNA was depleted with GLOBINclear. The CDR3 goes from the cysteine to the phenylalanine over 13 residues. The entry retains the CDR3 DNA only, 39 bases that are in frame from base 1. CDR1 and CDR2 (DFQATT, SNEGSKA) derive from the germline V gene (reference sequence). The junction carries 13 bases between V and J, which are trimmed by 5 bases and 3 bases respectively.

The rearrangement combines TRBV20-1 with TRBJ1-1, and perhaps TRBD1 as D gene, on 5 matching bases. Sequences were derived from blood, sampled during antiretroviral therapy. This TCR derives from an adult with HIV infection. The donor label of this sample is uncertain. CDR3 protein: CSASGGGDTEAFF. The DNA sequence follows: TGCAGTGCTTCAGGTGGGGGGGACACTGAAGCTTTCTTT.